The 26 T cell receptor beta chains given below trace back to one sample, sequenced in a study of T cell changes during pregnancy in multiple sclerosis. Clones were read by immunoSEQ multiplex PCR, and TCRdb kept only the in-frame ones, dropping some. The sample contains 40,000 or so clones, 80% to 95% of which appear only once. Sequencing used CD4+ T cells from peripheral blood mononuclear cells, obtained after pregnancy. The receptor set was obtained from a female donor in good health, enrolled as a control in a pregnancy study.

The CDR3 is CATLTSTDTQYF. CDR3 DNA sequence: TGTGCCACCCTTACTAGCACAGATACGCAGTATTTT. The rearrangement uses TRBV10-3 and TRBJ2-3; the D is unclear. The germline CDR1 and CDR2 sequences are ENHRY and SYGVKD. The V and J ends lost 10 bases and 0 bases respectively, with 8 bases between them. This CDR3 has 12 residues.

The chain uses TRBV6-6 and TRBJ2-7; 8 bases are a match to TRBD2. Germline CDR1 and CDR2: MNHNY and SVGAGI (reference sequence). V was pared by 6 bases and J by 0 bases, with 4 bases of the junction left unmatched. The CDR3 is made up of 14 amino acids. The CDR3: CASRDSGASYEQYF. The CDR3 nucleotides read TGTGCCAGCAGAGATAGCGGGGCCTCCTACGAGCAGTACTTC.

The V call is TRBV5-1, the J call TRBJ1-5; D may be TRBD1 (5 bases). CDR1 is SGHRS, CDR2 YFSETQ, per germline. Trimming pared 1 base from V and 4 bases from J, leaving 9 bases between. The CDR3 totals 14 residues. CDR3 region: CASSLRGGNQPQHF. CDR3 DNA sequence: TGCGCCAGCAGCTTGCGGGGGGGTAATCAGCCCCAGCATTTT.

The chain joins TRBV14 to TRBJ2-1; TRBD2 might be the D (5 bases). This CDR3 region has 15 residues. In germline, CDR1 is SGHDN, CDR2 FVKESK. Trimming removed 7 bases at V and 1 base at J, with 14 bases between. CDR3 DNA sequence: TGTGCCAGCAACCCCGTAGAGGGTTCCTACAATGAGCAGTTCTTC. Translating it yields CASNPVEGSYNEQFF.

The chain joins TRBV27 to TRBJ2-7; D perhaps matches TRBD2 (5 bases). Germline-derived CDR1 and CDR2 are MNHEY and SMNVEV (reference sequence). Trimming removed 3 bases from V and 3 bases from J, with 12 bases in between. The CDR3 contains 14 residues. The CDR3 sequence is CASSFLGEGYEQYF. Written as DNA, the CDR3 is TGTGCCAGCAGTTTCCTGGGAGAGGGCTACGAGCAGTACTTC.

The genes are TRBV2 and TRBJ1-1; TRBD1 matches at 8 bases. Germline CDR1 SNHLY, CDR2 FYNNEI. The length of the CDR3 is 13 residues. With V trimmed by 6 bases and J by 4 bases, 4 bases remained unmatched. The DNA of the CDR3 is TGTGCCAGCAGCTGGGACAGGTCCACTGAAGCTTTCTTT. Encoded protein: CASSWDRSTEAFF.

This chain connects TRBV10-1 to TRBJ1-6; D is undetermined. CDR3 length: 12 amino acids. Germline CDR1 is WNHNN and CDR2 is SYGVQD (reference sequence). V lost 3 bases to trimming and J lost 13 bases, with 10 bases between them. The CDR3 sequence: CASSENGSPLHF. In DNA, the CDR3 is TGCGCCAGCAGTGAAAACGGGTCTCCCCTCCACTTT.

J is TRBJ2-1 and V is TRBV7-6, with 7 bases that match TRBD1. This CDR3 has 15 amino acids. With 8 bases clipped from V and 4 bases from J, the junction kept 11 bases outside the gene matches. Germline V gene data show CDR1 as SGHVS and CDR2 as FNYEAQ. In nucleotides, the CDR3 is TGTGCCAGCTCCCGACAGGGTGGGTCTTACAATGAGCAGTTCTTC. This codes for CASSRQGGSYNEQFF.

The chain has TRBV30 and TRBJ2-3, with D perhaps matching TRBD2 (7 bases). This CDR3 comprises 16 residues. Germline V gives CDR1 GTSNPN, CDR2 SVGIG (reference sequence). Trimming removed 3 bases from V and 2 bases from J, with 18 bases in between. CDR3: CAWRRVGGLVTDTQYF. CDR3 bases: TGTGCCTGGAGGCGGGTGGGGGGGCTTGTCACAGATACGCAGTATTTT.

In DNA, the CDR3 is TGTGCCAGCAGCCTAGGAGCGGGGGCCTCCTACAATGAGCAGTTCTTC. It encodes CASSLGAGASYNEQFF. This chain connects TRBV9 to TRBJ2-1; TRBD2 matches at 8 bases. Trimming cost V 4 bases and J 0 bases; bases outside gene matches: 6. Germline CDR1 reads SGDLS; CDR2 reads YYNGEE. The CDR3 length is 16 residues.

J is TRBJ1-3 and V is TRBV11-3; maybe TRBD1 (5 bases). Deletions cut 5 bases from V and 2 bases from J, with 19 bases between. Germline CDR1 is SGHNT and CDR2 is YENEEA. The CDR3 runs to 17 residues. The chain's CDR3 is CASSVGLQVNPGNTIYF. CDR3 bases: TGTGCCAGCAGCGTAGGCCTACAGGTTAATCCTGGAAACACCATATATTTT.

This chain joins TRBV10-3 and TRBJ1-1; D not certain. The CDR3 is 12 residues long. Germline V gene lookup returns CDR1 ENHRY and CDR2 SYGVKD. The ends were cut back, 7 bases at V and 8 bases at J, with 14 bases in the middle. Here the CDR3 DNA reads TGTGCCATCAAGACGGCCCTCGGGGAAGCTTTCTTT. Residues: CAIKTALGEAFF.

The chain joins TRBV15 to TRBJ2-3; maybe TRBD1 (5 bases). Germline V gives CDR1 LNHNV, CDR2 YYDKDF (reference sequence). The V end lost 0 bases, the J end lost 4 bases, and 11 bases lay between the germline ends. This CDR3 is built from 15 residues. The CDR3 coding sequence is TGTGCCACCAGCAGAGAACAGGTCCCGGCAGATACGCAGTATTTT. As protein: CATSREQVPADTQYF.

The V gene is TRBV7-9, the J gene TRBJ1-2; 8 bases fit TRBD1. Germline CDR1 SEHNR, CDR2 FQNEAQ (reference sequence). The CDR3 has 14 residues. V trimming: 5 bases; J trimming: 7 bases; junction bases outside the gene matches: 9. CDR3: CASSPRTGHGGYTF. In DNA, the CDR3 is TGTGCCAGCAGCCCGAGGACAGGGCATGGTGGCTACACCTTC.

The chain employs TRBV5-5 and TRBJ1-6, with D unclear. Trimming removed 1 base at V and 6 bases at J, with 5 bases between. CDR3 length: 13 residues. Germline assignment: CDR1 SGHKS and CDR2 YYEKEE (reference sequence). CDR3 sequence: CASSLKLNSPLHF. The DNA of the CDR3 is TGTGCCAGCAGCTTGAAGCTTAATTCACCCCTCCACTTT.

This chain joins TRBV27 and TRBJ1-3; 8 bases map to TRBD1. CDR1 is MNHEY and CDR2 is SMNVEV in the germline V gene (reference sequence). This CDR3 region has 16 residues. V shed 5 bases and J 0 bases; nucleotides not matched to a gene: 6. DNA of the CDR3: TGTGCCAGCAGTGAACACGGGACAGGCTCTGGAAACACCATATATTTT. It specifies CASSEHGTGSGNTIYF.

The chain uses TRBV4-3 and TRBJ1-3; 8 bases agree with TRBD1. This CDR3 contains 14 residues. V dropped 6 bases and J dropped 8; count of bases not matched to a gene: 9. Germline CDR1 reads LGHNA; CDR2 reads YSLEER. CDR3 sequence (DNA): TGCGCCAGCAGAGAGACAGGGGTATCGCACACCATATATTTT. This gives the protein CASRETGVSHTIYF.

This sequence joins TRBV7-9 and TRBJ1-1; possible D gene TRBD1, 6 bases. The CDR3 sequence is 14 residues long. V dropped 5 bases and J dropped 1 base, with 11 bases sitting between them. In germline, CDR1 is SEHNR, CDR2 FQNEAQ (reference sequence). Here the CDR3 reads CASSQSTGNTEAFF. The CDR3 bases are TGTGCCAGCAGCCAATCGACAGGGAACACTGAAGCTTTCTTT.

The chain joins TRBV27 to TRBJ2-2; D unresolved. V gave up 7 bases and J gave up 1 base, with 4 bases separating them. Germline CDR1 and CDR2: MNHEY and SMNVEV (reference sequence). The CDR3 loop spans 12 amino acids. CDR3 sequence reads: CASTGNTGELFF. The DNA for the CDR3 is TGTGCCAGCACAGGGAACACCGGGGAGCTGTTTTTT.

The J gene is TRBJ1-2, the V gene TRBV6-6; D perhaps matches TRBD1 (5 bases). The CDR3 extends over 13 amino acids. Germline V gene sequence: CDR1 MNHNY, CDR2 SVGAGI (reference sequence). The V gene lost 6 bases and the J gene lost 2 bases, with 10 bases spanning the gap. CDR3 amino acids: CASSLGGNYGYTF. In nucleotides, the CDR3 is TGTGCCAGCAGCCTCGGGGGGAACTATGGCTACACCTTC.

The V gene is TRBV7-2, the J gene TRBJ2-3; 7 positions agree with TRBD2. The CDR3 is 17 amino acids. CDR1 and CDR2 (germline): SGHTA, FQGNSA. The V and J ends lost 7 bases and 6 bases, in that order; junction bases with no gene match: 19. CDR3 in DNA: TGTGCCAGCACCAGAGGGAGAAGCGGGGCCCAGACGGATACGCAGTATTTT. Protein sequence: CASTRGRSGAQTDTQYF. Together with reference TRBV7-2 and TRBJ2-3, the CDR3 gives the full variable domain: GAGVSQSPSNKVTEKGKDVELRCDPISGHTALYWYRQSLGQGLEFLIYFQGNSAPDKSGLPSDRFSAERTGGSVSTLTIQRTQQEDSAVYLCASTRGRSGAQTDTQYFGPGTRLTVL.

In its sample, this clone was seen a few times. This chain links TRBV27 with TRBJ2-4; 7 bases agree with TRBD1. The junction had 3 bases not matched to a gene; V was cut back by 4 bases and J by 3 bases. This CDR3 spans 14 amino acids. Germline lookup yields CDR1 MNHEY and CDR2 SMNVEV (reference sequence). Here the CDR3 DNA reads TGTGCCAGCAGTTCGGGACAGCACAAAAACATTCAGTACTTC. Translation: CASSSGQHKNIQYF.

The chain links TRBV9 to TRBJ2-7; 9 bases match TRBD1. The CDR3 contains 16 residues. Germline V gene lookup returns CDR1 SGDLS and CDR2 YYNGEE. V trimming: 5 bases; J trimming: 2 bases; junction bases outside the gene matches: 11. DNA of the CDR3: TGTGCCAGCAGTACTAGACCGGGACAGGGACCCTACGAGCAGTACTTC. It is translated as CASSTRPGQGPYEQYF.

The V and J genes are TRBV10-3 and TRBJ2-7; D gene unclear. Germline-derived CDR1 and CDR2 are ENHRY and SYGVKD. The CDR3 loop spans 14 amino acids. Trimming stripped 4 bases from V and 2 bases from J, with 12 bases between. The CDR3 reads CAISGTEGPYEQYF. CDR3 bases: TGTGCCATCAGTGGAACAGAAGGCCCCTACGAGCAGTACTTC.

The chain employs TRBV11-1 and TRBJ2-3; 7 positions match TRBD1. Per the germline V gene, CDR1 is SGHAT and CDR2 is FQDESV (reference sequence). The CDR3 loop spans 16 amino acids. V gave up 0 bases and J gave up 2 bases; unmatched junction bases: 5. CDR3 loop: CASSLARDRYTDTQYF. CDR3 coding DNA: TGTGCCAGCAGCTTAGCTAGGGACAGATACACAGATACGCAGTATTTT.

In DNA form, the CDR3 reads TGTGCCAGCAGCCCGGGACAGGGTGATTCCTATGGCTACACCTTC. Amino acid sequence: CASSPGQGDSYGYTF. The rearrangement links TRBV11-3 to TRBJ1-2; 9 positions agree with TRBD1. The V and J ends lost 5 bases and 4 bases, in that order; junction bases with no gene match: 8. CDR3 length: 15 amino acids. CDR1 and CDR2 (germline): SGHNT, YENEEA. Full variable domain (outside the CDR3, taken from reference TRBV11-3 and TRBJ1-2): EAGVVQSPRYKIIEKKQPVAFWCNPISGHNTLYWYLQNLGQGPELLIRYENEEAVDDSQLPKDRFSAERLKGVDSTLKIQPAELGDSAVYLCASSPGQGDSYGYTFGSGTRLTVV.